A selection of T cell receptor beta chains follows, all from one sample in a study of long-term antiretroviral therapy in people with HIV. The table came from immunoSEQ multiplex PCR; TCRdb's copy has only in-frame clones and leaves some out. The sample contains tens of thousands of clones, approximately 85% of which appear only once. Specimen: unsorted PBMCs, collected 1.5 years after starting antiretroviral therapy. The receptors shown here come from a young man with HIV. CDR3s include the opening cysteine and the closing phenylalanine or tryptophan. Fields, in order: V gene, J gene, D gene, CDR3 DNA, CDR3 protein. D genes are given only for firm matches.

>TRBV23-1|TRBJ2-2|TRBD1
TGCGCCAGCAGTCACACCGGGACAGGGGGCCCGAACACCGGGGAGCTGTTTTTT
CASSHTGTGGPNTGELFF
>TRBV5-6|TRBJ1-1|NA
TGTGCCAGCAGCTTCGGGGAGGTGGACACTGAAGCTTTCTTT
CASSFGEVDTEAFF
>TRBV30|TRBJ1-2|TRBD1
TGTGCCGCAGGGGGATCGAACTATGGCTACACCTTC
CAAGGSNYGYTF
>TRBV6-1|TRBJ1-1|TRBD1
TGTGCCAGCAGAGAAGAACAGGGGGCGGGCACTGAAGCTTTCTTT
CASREEQGAGTEAFF
>TRBV5-4|TRBJ1-2|NA
TGTGCCAGCAGCTGGGACACTAACTATGGCTACACCTTC
CASSWDTNYGYTF
>TRBV7-9|TRBJ2-2|NA
TGTGCCAGCAGCTTAGGACAGTTGAACACCGGGGAGCTGTTTTTT
CASSLGQLNTGELFF
>TRBV4-1|TRBJ2-7|TRBD2
TGCGCCAGCAGCCAAGGGAGCGGGAGCTACGAGCAGTACTTC
CASSQGSGSYEQYF
>TRBV29-1|TRBJ2-3|TRBD2
TGCAGCGTTGAAGGAAGTAGCGGGAGCACAGATACGCAGTATTTT
CSVEGSSGSTDTQYF
>TRBV29-1|TRBJ2-1|TRBD2
TGCAGCGTTGACAAAACGGGACTAGCGGGAGATCGCGACAATGAGCAGTTCTTC
CSVDKTGLAGDRDNEQFF
>TRBV5-4|TRBJ2-3|NA
TGTGCCAGCAGCTTGTCGCCCGGGGATACGCAGTATTTT
CASSLSPGDTQYF